This T cell receptor beta chain stems from a study of OX40 agonist ivuxolimab in advanced cancers. Turning to the overall study: Ivuxolimab, which targeted the costimulatory receptor OX40 (CD134), was an agonistic, fully human IgG2 monoclonal antibody. Intravenous ivuxolimab was administered to patients every 2 weeks at six dose levels: 0.01, 0.1, 0.3, 1.5, 3 and 10 mg/kg. Of the roughly 50 dose-escalation patients, hepatocellular carcinoma was present in approximately 20, melanoma in around 15, renal cell carcinoma in 9 and head and neck cancer in 9. The dose-escalation cohort was 82.7% male with a mean age of roughly 62 years, ranging from roughly 20 to 80. Patients were allowed to have had prior anti-PD-1, anti-PD-L1 or anti-CTLA-4 therapy, and around 37% of the dose-escalation patients had previously received checkpoint inhibitors. Partial responses occurred in three dose-escalation patients, of whom one had hepatocellular carcinoma and two had cutaneous melanoma. Peripheral TCRbeta sequencing was intended to test whether TCR sequence diversity was altered and clonal T-cell expansion was caused by ivuxolimab. The paper covers the monotherapy dose-escalation part of the phase I ivuxolimab trial, which included N of about 56 patients.

On this clone: Its antigen specificity is not known. Qualities for individual bases were not recorded, and no much larger clone is one base off.

For sequencing of the TCRbeta CDR3 region, genomic DNA was extracted from the sorted cells. The immunoSEQ Assay was used to sequence the TCRbeta CDR3 regions. As stored in TCRdb, this immuneACCESS dataset retains in-frame rearrangements with V and J assigned. A fraction of the clones does not appear; measured against another copy, unresolved V genes explain less than half of the discrepancy, and the remainder lacks a known reason. For this sample there are about 50,000 clones; around 88% appear just once. The top ten hold about 0.62% of the sample. Findings and caveats that apply to the study as a whole: After ivuxolimab, expanded clones were on average more numerous among CD8+ T cells than among CD4+ T cells. Low levels of normalized T-cell clonal expansion were also seen in some nonresponding patients. Partial responders in the 0.1-3.0 mg/kg groups had among the lowest normalized peripheral clonal expansion, especially among CD8+ T cells. At doses of 0.1 to 3.0 mg/kg, clonal expansion of both CD4+ and CD8+ T cells in blood was seen between baseline and week 6. The antigen specificity of the peripheral T cells that underwent clonal expansion was not determined.

The trial excluded patients who had a history of autoimmune disease or who were on systemic immunosuppression. Peripheral blood for TCR sequencing was collected from all dose cohorts at baseline, on cycle 4 day 1, and on cycle 7 day 1. Samples were obtained from an open-label, multicenter, first-in-human phase I dose-escalation trial of ivuxolimab. The trial enrolled adults with locally advanced or metastatic head and neck squamous cell, hepatocellular, melanoma or renal cell carcinoma. Before TCR sequencing, CD4+ and CD8+ T cells were separately sorted from peripheral blood. The material was CD4+ or CD8+ T cells sorted from blood, obtained in a trial of the OX40 agonist ivuxolimab. This receptor was obtained from an adult with an advanced solid tumor such as melanoma, head and neck, liver or kidney cancer.

The sequenced DNA: TGTGCCTGGAGCACGAGGACAGGGGTTGCCAAAAACATTCAGTACTTC. This translates into CAWSTRTGVAKNIQYF. The rearranged chain carries TRBV30 and TRBJ2-4; 9 central bases correspond to TRBD1. The CDR3 sequence holds 16 residues, the cysteine and phenylalanine included. The kept DNA is CDR3 alone, 48 bases in frame from the first base. CDR1 GTSNPN and CDR2 SVGIG are derived from the germline V gene (reference sequence). V has 3 bases trimmed and J has 1 base trimmed; junction bases matching no gene number 7.